A selection of T cell receptor beta chains follows, all from one sample in a study of T cells expressing NK-cell markers. After re-calling the 5' RACE reads, TCRdb lists one entry per CDR3 protein, DNA absent. This sample's table reports 500,000 to 600,000 distinct CDR3 sequences. The material sequenced was blood T cells: a sorted CD56 or NKG2C T cell subset, CD4+ or CD8+ T cells, or bulk PBMC T cells (not recorded which). The receptors were sampled from a man aged 18 to 35 in good health. Each CDR3 is given with its conserved first and last residue.

length: 16; J: TRBJ2-3; V: TRBV9; CDR3: CASSVTPAGSTDTQYF
length: 14; J: TRBJ2-5; V: TRBV7-9; CDR3: CASSLRTTDETQYF
length: 14; J: TRBJ1-5; V: TRBV7-2; CDR3: CASSLVGEWEPQHF
length: 16; J: TRBJ2-2; V: TRBV12-3/TRBV12-4; CDR3: CASSLRGSPMTGELFF
length: 14; J: TRBJ1-2; V: TRBV12-3/TRBV12-4; CDR3: CASTLTGGRYGYTF
length: 15; J: TRBJ2-1; V: TRBV5-5; CDR3: CASSAVAGGHSEQFF
length: 17; J: TRBJ2-5; V: TRBV5-1; CDR3: CASSIGTSGSSGETQYF
length: 17; J: TRBJ2-3; V: TRBV4-1; CDR3: CASSPGTSGIIGDTQYF
length: 12; J: TRBJ1-4; V: TRBV30; CDR3: CAWSPGGEKLFF
length: 16; J: TRBJ2-7; V: TRBV28; CDR3: CASSLFPSGSGGEQYF
length: 17; J: TRBJ2-5; V: TRBV3-1; CDR3: CASSPGTSGRLQETQYF
length: 16; J: TRBJ2-2; V: TRBV20-1; CDR3: CSARSNRGQDTGELFF
length: 16; J: TRBJ1-2; V: TRBV18; CDR3: CASSPETGVRSYGYTF
length: 16; J: TRBJ2-7; V: TRBV7-2; CDR3: CASSLDASGSSYEQYF
length: 18; J: TRBJ2-2; V: TRBV28; CDR3: CASRPLGLAGGFTGELFF
length: 14; J: TRBJ2-1; V: TRBV24-1; CDR3: CATSDIRGVNEQFF
length: 15; J: TRBJ2-1; V: TRBV5-6; CDR3: CASSLMAGAYNEQFF
length: 13; J: TRBJ1-1; V: TRBV10-3; CDR3: CAISDAGSTEAFF
length: 13; J: TRBJ2-5; V: TRBV2; CDR3: CASSESVKETQYF
length: 16; J: TRBJ2-3; V: TRBV6-1; CDR3: CASSDQGQGRTDTQYF
length: 15; J: TRBJ2-5; V: TRBV11-2; CDR3: CASSSLRGRGETQYF
length: 13; J: TRBJ2-1; V: TRBV6-6; CDR3: CASEDRSYNEQFF
length: 15; J: TRBJ2-1; V: TRBV7-9; CDR3: CASSLVGPFYNEQFF
length: 15; J: TRBJ2-5; V: TRBV7-7; CDR3: CASSIAGGQVETQYF
length: 15; J: TRBJ1-4; V: TRBV27; CDR3: CASSPLDSNNEKLFF
length: 17; J: TRBJ2-2; V: TRBV10-3; CDR3: CAISDLDVNGDTGELFF
length: 15; J: TRBJ1-1; V: TRBV6-1; CDR3: CASSEELRGGTEAFF